This T cell receptor (beta chain) was sequenced during a study of shared clonotypes between healthy human individuals. Germline values: CDR1 SNHLY, CDR2 FYNNEI. This CDR3 contains 14 residues. Assay: immunoSEQ multiplex PCR; the TCRdb copy retains only in-frame clones and omits some. Of over a million clones listed, around 97% are singletons. Comment on this clone: An end of the junction does not agree with germline; a read error may underlie this.

The specimen was naive CD4+ T cells sorted from blood. Subset noted: CD45RA+ positively selected. The V gene is TRBV2, the J gene TRBJ1-1; 9 bases match TRBD1. This clonotype was sampled from a man aged 25 to 45 in good health. The CDR3 here is CASREDRGIGEAFF. The CDR3 DNA sequence: TGTGCCAGCAGAGAAGACAGGGGGATCGGTGAAGCTTTCTTT.